A selection of T cell receptor beta chains follows, all from one sample in a study of blood T cell repertoires in COVID-19. Libraries were prepared by immunoSEQ multiplex PCR; TCRdb keeps only in-frame clonotypes and omits some of them. The sample holds 250,000 to 350,000 clones; roughly 80% are singletons and the top ten take roughly 1.5%. Sequencing input: peripheral blood. Receptors originate from a human donor with COVID-19, enrolled during active disease. The donor label of this sample is uncertain. Each CDR3 is given with its conserved first and last residue. The D gene is left open where the match is weak. The size field is filled for only some rows; it gives once, few, many or a size class.

D gene: -
J gene: TRBJ2-1
V gene: TRBV20-1
clone size: -
CDR3 DNA: TGCAGTGCTCCCTTCAATGAGCAGTTCTTC
CDR3 protein: CSAPFNEQFF

D gene: TRBD2
J gene: TRBJ2-6
V gene: TRBV19
clone size: -
CDR3 DNA: TGTGCCAGTAGTAACGGACTAGCGGGCGGGGCCAACGTCCTGACTTTC
CDR3 protein: CASSNGLAGGANVLTF

D gene: TRBD1
J gene: TRBJ2-7
V gene: TRBV23-1
clone size: -
CDR3 DNA: TGCGCCAGCAGGTACGGGACAGAATCCTACGAGCAGTACTTC
CDR3 protein: CASRYGTESYEQYF

D gene: -
J gene: TRBJ1-5
V gene: TRBV7-9
clone size: -
CDR3 DNA: TGTGCCAGCAGCTTAGGGGGTACAGGCAGTCAGCCCCAGCATTTT
CDR3 protein: CASSLGGTGSQPQHF

D gene: -
J gene: TRBJ2-5
V gene: TRBV19
clone size: once
CDR3 DNA: TGTGCCAGTAGTATAGCGGGAGCTAAAGAGACCCAGTACTTC
CDR3 protein: CASSIAGAKETQYF

D gene: -
J gene: TRBJ1-2
V gene: TRBV27
clone size: -
CDR3 DNA: TGTGCCAGCAAAACCCTGGGGGCGAACAGGGAGGGGACCCTTGGCTACACCTTC
CDR3 protein: CASKTLGANREGTLGYTF

D gene: -
J gene: TRBJ2-7
V gene: TRBV6-5
clone size: once
CDR3 DNA: TGTGCCAGCAAGACAGTCCCGATCGGGACAGAGCAGTACTTC
CDR3 protein: CASKTVPIGTEQYF

D gene: TRBD1
J gene: TRBJ2-7
V gene: TRBV5-1
clone size: -
CDR3 DNA: TGCGCCAGCAGCCGGACAGGCCCCTACGAGCAGTACTTC
CDR3 protein: CASSRTGPYEQYF

D gene: -
J gene: TRBJ1-5
V gene: TRBV4-1
clone size: -
CDR3 DNA: TGCGCCAGCAGCCAAGGGGGAGGGGCGCATCAGCCCCAGCATTTT
CDR3 protein: CASSQGGGAHQPQHF

D gene: TRBD2
J gene: TRBJ2-3
V gene: TRBV5-1
clone size: -
CDR3 DNA: TGCGCCAGCAGCTTGGGAGTAGCGGGAGAAACAGATACGCAGTATTTT
CDR3 protein: CASSLGVAGETDTQYF

D gene: -
J gene: TRBJ2-3
V gene: TRBV5-1
clone size: -
CDR3 DNA: TGCGCCAGCAGCCCCGGGTCGGTTTTCGACACAGATACGCAGTATTTT
CDR3 protein: CASSPGSVFDTDTQYF

D gene: -
J gene: TRBJ2-6
V gene: TRBV21-1
clone size: once
CDR3 DNA: TGTGCCAGCAGCAATCAGACGAGCGGGAGAGCTGGGGCCAACGTCCTGACTTTC
CDR3 protein: CASSNQTSGRAGANVLTF

D gene: TRBD1
J gene: TRBJ1-3
V gene: TRBV5-1
clone size: few
CDR3 DNA: TGCGCCAGCAGCTTGGAGGGGCCAGGGGGGCCTGGAAACACCATATATTTT
CDR3 protein: CASSLEGPGGPGNTIYF

D gene: -
J gene: TRBJ2-1
V gene: TRBV19
clone size: -
CDR3 DNA: TGTGCCAGTAGTATAGATGGCTCCAGCGGGCTTCGTGAGCAGTTCTTC
CDR3 protein: CASSIDGSSGLREQFF

D gene: -
J gene: TRBJ2-7
V gene: TRBV28
clone size: -
CDR3 DNA: TGTGCCAGCAGACCCCGGACTCCCACAAGCTCCTACGAGCAGTACTTC
CDR3 protein: CASRPRTPTSSYEQYF

D gene: TRBD1
J gene: TRBJ2-7
V gene: TRBV3-1/TRBV3-2
clone size: -
CDR3 DNA: TGTGCCAGCAGCCAAGATTTTACAGGGGGCGATGAGCAGTACTTC
CDR3 protein: CASSQDFTGGDEQYF

D gene: -
J gene: TRBJ1-2
V gene: TRBV5-4
clone size: -
CDR3 DNA: TGTGCCAGCAGGAGAGAACCCCGGACAGAGAACTATGGCTACACCTTC
CDR3 protein: CASRREPRTENYGYTF

D gene: TRBD1
J gene: TRBJ2-5
V gene: TRBV30
clone size: -
CDR3 DNA: TGTGCCTGGAGCCCAGGGGGAGAGACCCAGTACTTC
CDR3 protein: CAWSPGGETQYF

D gene: TRBD1
J gene: TRBJ2-3
V gene: TRBV5-1
clone size: -
CDR3 DNA: TGCGCCAGCAGCTTGGCCGACAGGGGGGGAGATACGCAGTATTTT
CDR3 protein: CASSLADRGGDTQYF

D gene: TRBD1
J gene: TRBJ1-1
V gene: TRBV18
clone size: few
CDR3 DNA: TGTGCCAGCTCACCTTTTCCATCGGGACAGGGAGGGACTGAAGCTTTCTTT
CDR3 protein: CASSPFPSGQGGTEAFF

D gene: -
J gene: TRBJ2-1
V gene: TRBV18
clone size: -
CDR3 DNA: TGTGCCAGCGCGCCGCTGGGGGGACCCAGGGCCTACAATGAGCAGTTCTTC
CDR3 protein: CASAPLGGPRAYNEQFF

D gene: TRBD1
J gene: TRBJ2-7
V gene: TRBV20-1
clone size: -
CDR3 DNA: TGCAGTGCTAGTGGGGACAGCTCCTACGAGCAGTACTTC
CDR3 protein: CSASGDSSYEQYF

D gene: -
J gene: TRBJ1-1
V gene: TRBV7-3
clone size: -
CDR3 DNA: TGTGCCAGCAGCTTAACGGGCCAGGCTGCTTCTGCTGAAGCTTTCTTT
CDR3 protein: CASSLTGQAASAEAFF

D gene: TRBD2
J gene: TRBJ2-1
V gene: TRBV4-1
clone size: -
CDR3 DNA: TGCGCCAGCAGCCCTAGCGGGTGGGACAATGAGCAGTTCTTC
CDR3 protein: CASSPSGWDNEQFF

D gene: TRBD2
J gene: TRBJ2-2
V gene: TRBV7-6
clone size: -
CDR3 DNA: TGTGCCAGCAGCCCCGTTAGCGGGACGAACACCGGGGAGCTGTTTTTT
CDR3 protein: CASSPVSGTNTGELFF

D gene: TRBD2
J gene: TRBJ2-5
V gene: TRBV27
clone size: -
CDR3 DNA: TGTGCCAGCAGTCCCTACCCCCTAGCGGGACGAGAGACCCAGTACTTC
CDR3 protein: CASSPYPLAGRETQYF

D gene: -
J gene: TRBJ1-4
V gene: TRBV30
clone size: -
CDR3 DNA: TGTGCCTGGAGTGTAAGTGCGGCAGGGGTAAAGGCTGAAAAACTGTTTTTT
CDR3 protein: CAWSVSAAGVKAEKLFF

D gene: -
J gene: TRBJ2-2
V gene: TRBV14
clone size: -
CDR3 DNA: TGTGCCAGCAGCCCCGGGACAACAAACACCGGGGAGCTGTTTTTT
CDR3 protein: CASSPGTTNTGELFF

D gene: -
J gene: TRBJ2-7
V gene: TRBV7-9
clone size: -
CDR3 DNA: TGTGCCAGCAGCCGGGGGTCCTACGAGCAGTACTTC
CDR3 protein: CASSRGSYEQYF

D gene: TRBD1
J gene: TRBJ2-7
V gene: TRBV19
clone size: once
CDR3 DNA: TGTGCCAGTAGCGACCCCGGGGGACAGGGGGCCTACGAGCAGTACTTC
CDR3 protein: CASSDPGGQGAYEQYF

D gene: TRBD2
J gene: TRBJ2-7
V gene: TRBV7-2
clone size: -
CDR3 DNA: TGTGCCAGCAGCACCCGGACTAGCGGAACCTACGAGCAGTACTTC
CDR3 protein: CASSTRTSGTYEQYF

D gene: TRBD1
J gene: TRBJ2-1
V gene: TRBV19
clone size: -
CDR3 DNA: TGTGCCAGTAGTATACCCCGGGACAGGGGGGTAGGTGAGCAGTTCTTC
CDR3 protein: CASSIPRDRGVGEQFF

D gene: -
J gene: TRBJ2-7
V gene: TRBV15
clone size: -
CDR3 DNA: TGTGCCACCAGCAGAGCACCCAACCCTAAGCAGTACTTC
CDR3 protein: CATSRAPNPKQYF

D gene: -
J gene: TRBJ2-3
V gene: TRBV5-4
clone size: -
CDR3 DNA: TGTGCCAGCAGCGAAAACAGGGTTCGGAGCACAGATACGCAGTATTTT
CDR3 protein: CASSENRVRSTDTQYF

D gene: -
J gene: TRBJ1-6
V gene: TRBV18
clone size: -
CDR3 DNA: TGTGCCAGCTCCCGTGGGGGGGATAATTCACCCCTCCACTTT
CDR3 protein: CASSRGGDNSPLHF

D gene: -
J gene: TRBJ2-1
V gene: TRBV29-1
clone size: -
CDR3 DNA: TGCAGCGTTTCTGACAAGTCCTACAATGAGCAGTTCTTC
CDR3 protein: CSVSDKSYNEQFF

D gene: TRBD1
J gene: TRBJ1-2
V gene: TRBV5-1
clone size: -
CDR3 DNA: TGCGCCAGCAGCTCCCGACAGGGGCCAACTAACTATGGCTACACCTTC
CDR3 protein: CASSSRQGPTNYGYTF

D gene: TRBD2
J gene: TRBJ2-1
V gene: TRBV27
clone size: -
CDR3 DNA: TGTGCCAGCAGTCAAAAGAAACAGGGGGGGGGACTAGCGACAACAGGCTCCTACAATGAGCAGTTCTTC
CDR3 protein: CASSQKKQGGGLATTGSYNEQFF

D gene: TRBD1
J gene: TRBJ2-2
V gene: TRBV7-9
clone size: -
CDR3 DNA: TGTGCCAGCAGCAGGCAGGGGGACATTCCGAACACCGGGGAGCTGTTTTTT
CDR3 protein: CASSRQGDIPNTGELFF

D gene: TRBD1
J gene: TRBJ1-5
V gene: TRBV6-2/TRBV6-3
clone size: -
CDR3 DNA: TGTGCCAGCAGTCAGGACAGGGGGCCTCAGCCCCAGCATTTT
CDR3 protein: CASSQDRGPQPQHF

D gene: -
J gene: TRBJ2-1
V gene: TRBV11-3
clone size: -
CDR3 DNA: TGTGCCAGCAGCTTGCCTCGGGGGAATGAGCAGTTCTTC
CDR3 protein: CASSLPRGNEQFF

D gene: -
J gene: TRBJ2-1
V gene: TRBV5-4
clone size: -
CDR3 DNA: TGTGCCAGCAGCCGCCTCTCGGGGAATGAGCAGTTCTTC
CDR3 protein: CASSRLSGNEQFF

D gene: -
J gene: TRBJ2-7
V gene: TRBV11-2
clone size: -
CDR3 DNA: TGTGCCAGCAGCCCCCTCTCCCAGGGCCACGAGCAGTACTTC
CDR3 protein: CASSPLSQGHEQYF

D gene: TRBD1
J gene: TRBJ1-5
V gene: TRBV6-5
clone size: -
CDR3 DNA: TGTGCCAGCGATATGGACAGGGGGAACCAGCCCCAGCATTTT
CDR3 protein: CASDMDRGNQPQHF

D gene: -
J gene: TRBJ1-1
V gene: TRBV3-1/TRBV3-2
clone size: -
CDR3 DNA: TGTGCCAGCAGCCAAGATTCAGGAGCTTTCTTT
CDR3 protein: CASSQDSGAFF

D gene: TRBD1
J gene: TRBJ2-5
V gene: TRBV15
clone size: -
CDR3 DNA: TGTGCCACCAGCAGAGATCGCTTCGTGACAGGGGAGGAGACCCAGTACTTC
CDR3 protein: CATSRDRFVTGEETQYF

D gene: TRBD2
J gene: TRBJ2-3
V gene: TRBV7-2
clone size: -
CDR3 DNA: TGTGCCAGCAGCTTAGGGGTTAGCGGGAGAGGAGATACGCAGTATTTT
CDR3 protein: CASSLGVSGRGDTQYF

D gene: TRBD2
J gene: TRBJ2-1
V gene: TRBV7-2
clone size: -
CDR3 DNA: TGTGCCAGCAGCCCTAGCGGGATAAGCAATGAGCAGTTCTTC
CDR3 protein: CASSPSGISNEQFF

D gene: TRBD1
J gene: TRBJ2-7
V gene: TRBV19
clone size: once
CDR3 DNA: TGTGCCAGTACCCTGGGACAGGGACCCTACGAGCAGTACTTC
CDR3 protein: CASTLGQGPYEQYF

D gene: -
J gene: TRBJ1-1
V gene: TRBV7-9
clone size: -
CDR3 DNA: TGTGCCAGCAGCTTAGGGACAGCTTTTTTCACTGAAGCTTTCTTT
CDR3 protein: CASSLGTAFFTEAFF

D gene: TRBD1
J gene: TRBJ2-5
V gene: TRBV24-1
clone size: -
CDR3 DNA: TGTGCCACCAGTGACCCGGGACAGGGGGCCGAGGAGACCCAGTACTTC
CDR3 protein: CATSDPGQGAEETQYF

D gene: TRBD2
J gene: TRBJ2-3
V gene: TRBV30
clone size: once
CDR3 DNA: TGTGCCTGGAAAGTGCGGGAGGGATTAGATACGCAGTATTTT
CDR3 protein: CAWKVREGLDTQYF

D gene: -
J gene: TRBJ2-5
V gene: TRBV28
clone size: -
CDR3 DNA: TGTGCCAGCAGTTTTTCCTCAGGGGCCAGGTCGGCCCAGTACTTC
CDR3 protein: CASSFSSGARSAQYF

D gene: -
J gene: TRBJ2-1
V gene: TRBV27
clone size: few
CDR3 DNA: TGTGCCAGCAGTTTACGGGCGGGACGCTCCTACAATGAGCAGTTCTTC
CDR3 protein: CASSLRAGRSYNEQFF